This entry features one T cell receptor (beta chain) sequence. The antigen remains undetermined. This sample was taken from a study of blood T cells in healthy people across ages. Whole-study findings and limits: Among long-lived donors, naive CD4+ cells were more numerous and diversity higher than in aged donors. Per million T cells, TCR beta diversity dropped roughly linearly as age increased.

CDR1 and CDR2 (germline): SQVTM, ANQGSEA. The CDR3 covers 13 residues. Trimming stripped 6 bases from V and 1 base from J, with 12 bases between. Staff drew about 10 milliliters of peripheral blood from each donor. A second about 7 to 11 cycle PCR used barcoded and J-beta primers. Each cDNA molecule was tagged by a template-switch adaptor with 12 random nucleotides. A single record per CDR3 protein comes from TCRdb applying MiXCR to the 5' RACE reads. This sample yields about 640,000 distinct CDR3 sequences, of which under 70% are seen a single time; around 37% belongs to the top ten. The TCR originated in a man between 60 and 70 years old in good health. The sample consisted of blood. The J gene is TRBJ1-1, the V gene TRBV29-1; D uncertain. CDR3 bases: TGCAGCGTCAACCCCACCACGAACACTGAAGCTTTCTTT. Amino acids: CSVNPTTNTEAFF.